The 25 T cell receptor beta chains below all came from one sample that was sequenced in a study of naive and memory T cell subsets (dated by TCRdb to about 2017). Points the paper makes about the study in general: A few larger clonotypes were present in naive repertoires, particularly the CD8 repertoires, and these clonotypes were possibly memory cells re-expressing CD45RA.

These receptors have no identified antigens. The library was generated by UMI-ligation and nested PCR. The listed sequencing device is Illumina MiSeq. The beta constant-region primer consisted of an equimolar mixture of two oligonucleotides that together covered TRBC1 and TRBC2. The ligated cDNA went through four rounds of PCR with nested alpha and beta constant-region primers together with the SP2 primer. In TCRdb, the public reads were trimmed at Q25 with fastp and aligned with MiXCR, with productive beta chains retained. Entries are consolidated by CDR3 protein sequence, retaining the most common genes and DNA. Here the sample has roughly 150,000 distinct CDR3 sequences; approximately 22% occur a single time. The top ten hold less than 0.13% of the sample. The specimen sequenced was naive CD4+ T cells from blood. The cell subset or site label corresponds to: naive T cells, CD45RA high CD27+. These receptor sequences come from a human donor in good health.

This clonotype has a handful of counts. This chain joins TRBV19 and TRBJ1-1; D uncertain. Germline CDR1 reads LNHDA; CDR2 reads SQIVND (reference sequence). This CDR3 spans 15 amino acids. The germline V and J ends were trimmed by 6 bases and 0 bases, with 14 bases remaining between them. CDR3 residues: CASSQDLVMNTEAFF. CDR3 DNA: TGTGCCAGTAGCCAGGATCTTGTAATGAACACTGAAGCTTTCTTT.

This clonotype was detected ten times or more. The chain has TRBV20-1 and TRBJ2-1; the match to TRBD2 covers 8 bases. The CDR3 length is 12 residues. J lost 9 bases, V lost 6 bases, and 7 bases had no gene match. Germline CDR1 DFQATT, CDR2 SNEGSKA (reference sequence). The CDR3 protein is CSAREGLIEQFF. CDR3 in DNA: TGCAGTGCACGGGAGGGTCTAATTGAGCAGTTCTTC.

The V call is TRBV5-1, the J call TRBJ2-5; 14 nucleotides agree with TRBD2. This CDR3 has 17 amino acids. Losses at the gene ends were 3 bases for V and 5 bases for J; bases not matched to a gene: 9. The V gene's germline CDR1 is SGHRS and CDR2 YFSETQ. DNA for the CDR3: TGCGCCAGCAGCTGGGGGACTAGCGGGAGAGCACGGGAGACCCAGTACTTC. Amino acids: CASSWGTSGRARETQYF.

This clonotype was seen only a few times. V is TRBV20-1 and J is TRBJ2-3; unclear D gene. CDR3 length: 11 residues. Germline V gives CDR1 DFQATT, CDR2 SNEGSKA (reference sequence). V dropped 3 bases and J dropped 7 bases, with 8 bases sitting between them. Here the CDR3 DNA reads TGCAGTGCTAGGATTACGAATACGCAGTATTTT. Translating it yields CSARITNTQYF.

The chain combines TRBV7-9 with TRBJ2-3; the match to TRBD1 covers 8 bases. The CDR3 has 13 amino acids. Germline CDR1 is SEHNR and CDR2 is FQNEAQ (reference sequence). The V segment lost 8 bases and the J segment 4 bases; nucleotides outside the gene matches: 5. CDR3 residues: CASDRQGPDTQYF. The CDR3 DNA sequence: TGTGCCAGCGACCGACAGGGGCCAGATACGCAGTATTTT.

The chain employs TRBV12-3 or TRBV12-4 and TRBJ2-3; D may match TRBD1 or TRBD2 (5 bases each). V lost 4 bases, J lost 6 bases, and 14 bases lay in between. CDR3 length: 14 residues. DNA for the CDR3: TGTGCCAGCAGTTCGGGGCTCACCCGGGATACGCAGTATTTT. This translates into CASSSGLTRDTQYF.

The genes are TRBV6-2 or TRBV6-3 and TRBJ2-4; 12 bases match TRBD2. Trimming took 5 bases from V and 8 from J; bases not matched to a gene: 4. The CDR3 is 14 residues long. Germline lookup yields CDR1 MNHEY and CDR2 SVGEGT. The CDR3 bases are TGTGCCAGCAGTCACGCTAGCGGGAGGGACATTCAGTACTTC. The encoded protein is CASSHASGRDIQYF.

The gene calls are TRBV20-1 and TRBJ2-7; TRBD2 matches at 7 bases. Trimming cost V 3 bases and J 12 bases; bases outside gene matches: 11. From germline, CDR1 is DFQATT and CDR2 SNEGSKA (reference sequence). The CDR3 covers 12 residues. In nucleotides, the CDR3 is TGCAGTGCTAGCCTACTAGCGCGAGATTTGTACTTC. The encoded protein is CSASLLARDLYF.

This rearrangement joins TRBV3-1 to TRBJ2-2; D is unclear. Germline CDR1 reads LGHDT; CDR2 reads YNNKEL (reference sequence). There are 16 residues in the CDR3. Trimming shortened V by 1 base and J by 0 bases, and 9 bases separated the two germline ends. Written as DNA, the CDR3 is TGTGCCAGCAGCCAAGGAAAGTCAGCGAACACCGGGGAGCTGTTTTTT. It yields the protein CASSQGKSANTGELFF.

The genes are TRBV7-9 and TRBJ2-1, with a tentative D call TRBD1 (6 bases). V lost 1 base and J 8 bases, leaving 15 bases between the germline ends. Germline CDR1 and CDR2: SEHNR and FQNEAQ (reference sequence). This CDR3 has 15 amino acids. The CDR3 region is CASSLESTGRDEQFF. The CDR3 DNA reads TGTGCCAGCAGCTTAGAGAGTACAGGGCGGGATGAGCAGTTCTTC. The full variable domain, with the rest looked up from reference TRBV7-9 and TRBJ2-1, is DTGVSQNPRHKITKRGQNVTFRCDPISEHNRLYWYRQTLGQGPEFLTYFQNEAQLEKSRLLSDRFSAERPKGSFSTLEIQRTEQGDSAMYLCASSLESTGRDEQFFGPGTRLTVL.

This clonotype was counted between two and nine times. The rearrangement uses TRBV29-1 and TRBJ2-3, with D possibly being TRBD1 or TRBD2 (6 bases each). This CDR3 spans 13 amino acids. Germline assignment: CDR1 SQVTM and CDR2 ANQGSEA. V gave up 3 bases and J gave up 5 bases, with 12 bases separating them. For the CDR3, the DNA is TGCAGCGTTGACGAAGGGGGGATAGATACGCAGTATTTT. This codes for CSVDEGGIDTQYF.

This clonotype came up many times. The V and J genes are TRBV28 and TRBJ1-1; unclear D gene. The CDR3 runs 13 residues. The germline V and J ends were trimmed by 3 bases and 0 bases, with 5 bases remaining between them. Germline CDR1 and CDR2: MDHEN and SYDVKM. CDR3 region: CASSFRLNTEAFF. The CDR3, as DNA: TGTGCCAGCAGTTTTCGGCTGAACACTGAAGCTTTCTTT.

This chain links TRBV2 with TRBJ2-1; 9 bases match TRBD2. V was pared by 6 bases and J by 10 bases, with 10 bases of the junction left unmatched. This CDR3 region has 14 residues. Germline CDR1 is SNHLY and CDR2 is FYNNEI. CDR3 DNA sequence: TGTGCCAGCAGGGAGGAAGCGGGAGGAGGGGAGCAGTTCTTC. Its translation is CASREEAGGGEQFF.

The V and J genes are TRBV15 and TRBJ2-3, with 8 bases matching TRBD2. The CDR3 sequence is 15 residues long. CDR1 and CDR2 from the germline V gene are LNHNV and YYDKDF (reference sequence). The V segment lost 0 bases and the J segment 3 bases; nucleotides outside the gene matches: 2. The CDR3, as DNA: TGTGCCACCAGCAGAGACGGGAGGGTAACAGATACGCAGTATTTT. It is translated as CATSRDGRVTDTQYF.

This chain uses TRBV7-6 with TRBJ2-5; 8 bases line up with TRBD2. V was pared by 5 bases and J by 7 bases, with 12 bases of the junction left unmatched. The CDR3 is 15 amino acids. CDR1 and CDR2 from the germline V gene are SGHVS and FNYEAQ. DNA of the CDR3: TGTGCCAGCAGCCCCTTTTCGGGAGGGAGGGGGACCCAGTACTTC. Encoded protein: CASSPFSGGRGTQYF.

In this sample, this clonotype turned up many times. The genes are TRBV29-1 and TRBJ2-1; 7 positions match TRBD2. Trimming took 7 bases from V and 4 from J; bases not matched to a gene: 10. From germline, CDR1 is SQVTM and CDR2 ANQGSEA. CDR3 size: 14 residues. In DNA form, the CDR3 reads TGCAGCGGTGACGGGGGGAGTCCGTACAATGAGCAGTTCTTC. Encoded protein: CSGDGGSPYNEQFF.

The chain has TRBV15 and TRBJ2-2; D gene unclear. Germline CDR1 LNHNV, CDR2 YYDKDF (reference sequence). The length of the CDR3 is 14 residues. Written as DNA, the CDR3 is TGTGCGACACCGGGCGCCGCGAACACCGGGGAGCTGTTTTTT. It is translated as CATPGAANTGELFF.

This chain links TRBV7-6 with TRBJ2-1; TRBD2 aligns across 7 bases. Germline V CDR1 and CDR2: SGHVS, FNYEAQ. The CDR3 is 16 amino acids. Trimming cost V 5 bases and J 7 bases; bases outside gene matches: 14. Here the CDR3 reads CASSAAEGRGRNEQFF. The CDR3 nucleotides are TGTGCCAGCAGCGCGGCGGAGGGGAGGGGTAGGAATGAGCAGTTCTTC.

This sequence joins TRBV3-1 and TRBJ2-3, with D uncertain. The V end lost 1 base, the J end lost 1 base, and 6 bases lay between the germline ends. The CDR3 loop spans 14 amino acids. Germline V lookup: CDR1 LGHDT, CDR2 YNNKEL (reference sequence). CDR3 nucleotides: TGTGCCAGCAGCCAAGTAGATGGCACAGATACGCAGTATTTT. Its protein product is CASSQVDGTDTQYF.

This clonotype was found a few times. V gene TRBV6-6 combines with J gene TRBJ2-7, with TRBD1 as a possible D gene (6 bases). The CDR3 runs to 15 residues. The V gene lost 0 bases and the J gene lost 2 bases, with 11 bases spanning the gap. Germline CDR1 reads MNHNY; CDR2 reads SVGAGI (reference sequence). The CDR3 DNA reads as TGTGCCAGCAGTTACTCGACAGGAACCACCTACGAGCAGTACTTC. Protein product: CASSYSTGTTYEQYF.

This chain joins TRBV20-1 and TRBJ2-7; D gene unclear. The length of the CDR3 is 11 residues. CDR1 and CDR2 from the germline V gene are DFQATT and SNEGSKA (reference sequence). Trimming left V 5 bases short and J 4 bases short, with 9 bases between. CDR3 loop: CSARPRYEQYF. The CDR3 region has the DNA TGCAGTGCTCGCCCTAGGTACGAGCAGTACTTC.

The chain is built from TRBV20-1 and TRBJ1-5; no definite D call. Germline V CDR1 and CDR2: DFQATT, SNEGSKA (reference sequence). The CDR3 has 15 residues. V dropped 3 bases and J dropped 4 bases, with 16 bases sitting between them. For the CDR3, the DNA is TGCAGTGCTAGCAGTCACGGAAAAACGAATCAGCCCCAGCATTTT. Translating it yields CSASSHGKTNQPQHF.

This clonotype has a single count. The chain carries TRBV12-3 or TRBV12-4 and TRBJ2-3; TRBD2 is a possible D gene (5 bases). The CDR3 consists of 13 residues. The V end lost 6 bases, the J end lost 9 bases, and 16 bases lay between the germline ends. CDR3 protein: CASRPTRDGTQYF. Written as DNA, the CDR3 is TGTGCCAGCAGACCCACTAGAGATGGGACGCAGTATTTT.

CDR3 loop: CSVNPNEGGAFF. Here the CDR3 DNA reads TGCAGCGTAAACCCTAACGAGGGGGGAGCTTTCTTT. The chain recombines TRBV20-1 with TRBJ1-1; tentative D call: TRBD1 (6 bases). Germline CDR1 DFQATT, CDR2 SNEGSKA (reference sequence). The CDR3 runs 12 residues.

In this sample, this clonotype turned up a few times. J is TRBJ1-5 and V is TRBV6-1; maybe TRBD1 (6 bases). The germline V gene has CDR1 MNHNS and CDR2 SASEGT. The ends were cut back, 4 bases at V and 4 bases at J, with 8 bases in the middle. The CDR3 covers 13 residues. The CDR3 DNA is TGTGCCAGCAGTGTACAGGGTAATCAGCCCCAGCATTTT. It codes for CASSVQGNQPQHF.